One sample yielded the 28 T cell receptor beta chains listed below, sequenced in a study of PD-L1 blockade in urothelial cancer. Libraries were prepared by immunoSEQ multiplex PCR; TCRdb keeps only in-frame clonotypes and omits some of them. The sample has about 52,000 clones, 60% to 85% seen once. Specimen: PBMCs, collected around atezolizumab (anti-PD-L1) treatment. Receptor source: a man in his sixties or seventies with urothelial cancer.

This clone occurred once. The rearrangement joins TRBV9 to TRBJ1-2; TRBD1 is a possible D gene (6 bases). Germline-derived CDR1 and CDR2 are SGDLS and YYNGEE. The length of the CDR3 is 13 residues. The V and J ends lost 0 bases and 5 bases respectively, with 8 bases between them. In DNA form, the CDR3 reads TGTGCCAGCAGCGTAGGGACAGAATATGGCTACACCTTC. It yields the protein CASSVGTEYGYTF.

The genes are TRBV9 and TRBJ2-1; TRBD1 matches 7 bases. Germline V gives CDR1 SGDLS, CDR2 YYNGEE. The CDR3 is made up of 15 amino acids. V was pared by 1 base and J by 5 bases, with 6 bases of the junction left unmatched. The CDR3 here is CASSVSTGTHNEQFF. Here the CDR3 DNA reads TGTGCCAGCAGCGTATCGACAGGGACGCACAATGAGCAGTTCTTC.

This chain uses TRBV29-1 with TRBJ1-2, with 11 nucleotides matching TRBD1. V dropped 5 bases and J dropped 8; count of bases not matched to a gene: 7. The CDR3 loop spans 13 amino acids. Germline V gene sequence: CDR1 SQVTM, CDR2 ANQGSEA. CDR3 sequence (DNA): TGCAGCGTTAAGGACAGGGGGCTCTACGGCTACACCTTC. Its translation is CSVKDRGLYGYTF.

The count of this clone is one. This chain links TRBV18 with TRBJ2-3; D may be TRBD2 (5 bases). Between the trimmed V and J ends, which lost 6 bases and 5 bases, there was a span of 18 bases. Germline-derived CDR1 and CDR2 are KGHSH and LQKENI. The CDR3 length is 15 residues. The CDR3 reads CASSPTALAGDTQYF. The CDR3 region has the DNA TGTGCCAGCTCGCCGACGGCCCTGGCGGGAGATACGCAGTATTTT.

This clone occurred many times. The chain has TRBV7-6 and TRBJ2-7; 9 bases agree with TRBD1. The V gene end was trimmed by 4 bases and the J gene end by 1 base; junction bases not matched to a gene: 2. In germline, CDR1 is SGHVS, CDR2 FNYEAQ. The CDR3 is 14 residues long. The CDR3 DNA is TGTGCCAGCAGCTCCGGGACAGGGTCCTACGAGCAGTACTTC. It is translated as CASSSGTGSYEQYF.

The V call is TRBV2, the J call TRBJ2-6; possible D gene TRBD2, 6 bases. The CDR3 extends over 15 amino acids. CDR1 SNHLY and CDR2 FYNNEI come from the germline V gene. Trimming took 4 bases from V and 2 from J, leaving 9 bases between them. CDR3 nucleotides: TGTGCCAGCAGTGCGGAGGGGACTGGGGCCAACGTCCTGACTTTC. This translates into CASSAEGTGANVLTF.

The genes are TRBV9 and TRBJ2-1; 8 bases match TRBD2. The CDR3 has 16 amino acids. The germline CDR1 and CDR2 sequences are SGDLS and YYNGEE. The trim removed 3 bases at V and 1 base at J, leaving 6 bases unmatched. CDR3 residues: CASSGLSGGSYNEQFF. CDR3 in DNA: TGTGCCAGCAGCGGACTGAGCGGGGGATCCTACAATGAGCAGTTCTTC.

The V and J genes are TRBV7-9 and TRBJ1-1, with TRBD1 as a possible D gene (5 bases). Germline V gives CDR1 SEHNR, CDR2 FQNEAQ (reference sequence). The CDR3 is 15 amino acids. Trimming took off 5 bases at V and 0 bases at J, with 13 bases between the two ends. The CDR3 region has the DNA TGTGCCAGCAGCCCTCAGGGCGGAATGAACACTGAAGCTTTCTTT. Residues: CASSPQGGMNTEAFF.

The CDR3 sequence: CASIQLGTPAYEQYF. The CDR3 DNA sequence: TGTGCCAGCATACAGTTGGGCACACCGGCCTACGAGCAGTACTTC. The rearrangement uses TRBV5-3 and TRBJ2-7, with D unresolved. TRBV5-3 is treated as an ORF (open reading frame) with a function not yet certain. The CDR3 is 15 residues long. Between the trimmed V and J ends, which lost 8 bases and 2 bases, there was a span of 20 bases.

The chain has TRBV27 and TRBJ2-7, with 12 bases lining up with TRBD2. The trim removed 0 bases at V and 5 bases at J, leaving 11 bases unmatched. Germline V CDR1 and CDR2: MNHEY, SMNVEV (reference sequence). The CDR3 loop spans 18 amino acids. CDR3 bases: TGTGCCAGCAGTTTATCGTCCCCTCTACTAGCGGGAGGCCACGAGCAGTACTTC. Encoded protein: CASSLSSPLLAGGHEQYF.

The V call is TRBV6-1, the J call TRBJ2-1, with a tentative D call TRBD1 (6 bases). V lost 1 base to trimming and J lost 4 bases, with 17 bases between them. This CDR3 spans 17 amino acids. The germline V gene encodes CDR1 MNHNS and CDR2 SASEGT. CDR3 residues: CASSEGSGTTNYNEQFF. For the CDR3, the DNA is TGTGCCAGCAGTGAAGGTTCCGGGACAACAAATTACAATGAGCAGTTCTTC.

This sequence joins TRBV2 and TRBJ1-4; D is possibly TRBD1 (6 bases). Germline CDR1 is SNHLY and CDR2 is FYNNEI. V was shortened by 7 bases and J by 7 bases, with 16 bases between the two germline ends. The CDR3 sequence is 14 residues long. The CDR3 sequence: CASTRTEALEKLFF. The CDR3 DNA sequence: TGTGCCAGCACCCGGACAGAGGCACTTGAAAAACTGTTTTTT.

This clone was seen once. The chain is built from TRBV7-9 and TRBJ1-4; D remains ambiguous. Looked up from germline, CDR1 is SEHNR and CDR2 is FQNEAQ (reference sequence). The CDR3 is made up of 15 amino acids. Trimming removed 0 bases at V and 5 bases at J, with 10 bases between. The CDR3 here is CASSLAGVMNEKLFF. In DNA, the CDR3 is TGTGCCAGCAGCTTAGCGGGAGTGATGAATGAAAAACTGTTTTTT. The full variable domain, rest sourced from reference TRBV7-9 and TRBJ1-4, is DTGVSQNPRHKITKRGQNVTFRCDPISEHNRLYWYRQTLGQGPEFLTYFQNEAQLEKSRLLSDRFSAERPKGSFSTLEIQRTEQGDSAMYLCASSLAGVMNEKLFFGSGTQLSVL.

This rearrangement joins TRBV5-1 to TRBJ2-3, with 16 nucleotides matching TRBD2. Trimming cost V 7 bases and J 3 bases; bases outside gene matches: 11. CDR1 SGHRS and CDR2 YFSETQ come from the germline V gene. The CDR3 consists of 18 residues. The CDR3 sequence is CASREGLAGGLGTDTQYF. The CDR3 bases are TGCGCCAGCCGAGAGGGACTAGCGGGGGGGCTGGGAACAGATACGCAGTATTTT.

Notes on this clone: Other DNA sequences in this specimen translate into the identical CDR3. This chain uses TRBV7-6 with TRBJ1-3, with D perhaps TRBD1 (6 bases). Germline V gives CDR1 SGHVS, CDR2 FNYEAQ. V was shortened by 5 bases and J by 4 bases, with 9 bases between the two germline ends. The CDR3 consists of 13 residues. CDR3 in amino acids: CASSLGQGNTIYF. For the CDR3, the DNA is TGTGCCAGCAGCCTAGGACAGGGAAACACCATATATTTT.

CDR3 protein: CASSQGANTGELFF. Written as DNA, the CDR3 is TGCGCCAGCAGCCAAGGAGCGAACACCGGGGAGCTGTTTTTT. This chain links TRBV4-3 with TRBJ2-2; D ambiguous. The CDR3 contains 14 residues. Between the trimmed V and J ends, which lost 1 base and 0 bases, there was a span of 3 bases. Looked up from germline, CDR1 is LGHNA and CDR2 is YSLEER.

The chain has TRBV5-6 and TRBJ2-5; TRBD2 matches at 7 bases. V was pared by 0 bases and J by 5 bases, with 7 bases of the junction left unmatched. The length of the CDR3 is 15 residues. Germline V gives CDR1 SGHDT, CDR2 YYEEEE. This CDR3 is CASSLAGGLRETQYF. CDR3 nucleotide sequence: TGTGCCAGCAGCTTGGCGGGAGGCTTAAGGGAGACCCAGTACTTC.

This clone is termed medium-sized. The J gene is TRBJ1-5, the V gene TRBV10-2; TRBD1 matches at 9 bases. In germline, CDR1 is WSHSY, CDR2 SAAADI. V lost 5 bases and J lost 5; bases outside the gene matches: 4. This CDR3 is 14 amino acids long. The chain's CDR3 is CASSWTGADQPQHF. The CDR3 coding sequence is TGCGCCAGCAGTTGGACAGGGGCGGATCAGCCCCAGCATTTT.

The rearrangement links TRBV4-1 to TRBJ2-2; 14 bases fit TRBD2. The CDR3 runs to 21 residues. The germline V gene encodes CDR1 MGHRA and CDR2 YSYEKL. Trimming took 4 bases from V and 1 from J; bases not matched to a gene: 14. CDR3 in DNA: TGCGCCAGCAGCCCTCCCCTCGGGACCGGACTAGCGGGAGGGAACACCGGGGAGCTGTTTTTT. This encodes CASSPPLGTGLAGGNTGELFF.

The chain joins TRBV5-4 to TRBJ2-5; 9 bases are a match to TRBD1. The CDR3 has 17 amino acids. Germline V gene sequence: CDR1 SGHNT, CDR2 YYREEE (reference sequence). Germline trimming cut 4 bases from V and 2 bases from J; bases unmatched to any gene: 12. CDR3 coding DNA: TGTGCCAGCAGCCCCCGGGGACAGGGCTGGGGACAAGAGACCCAGTACTTC. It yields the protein CASSPRGQGWGQETQYF.

Here the CDR3 DNA reads TGTGCCATCGAGGACTTTAACAATGAGCAGTTCTTC. Encoded protein: CAIEDFNNEQFF. The V call is TRBV10-3, the J call TRBJ2-1; maybe TRBD2 (5 bases). The CDR3 is 12 amino acids. In germline, CDR1 is ENHRY, CDR2 SYGVKD. The germline V and J ends were trimmed by 8 bases and 5 bases, with 10 bases remaining between them.

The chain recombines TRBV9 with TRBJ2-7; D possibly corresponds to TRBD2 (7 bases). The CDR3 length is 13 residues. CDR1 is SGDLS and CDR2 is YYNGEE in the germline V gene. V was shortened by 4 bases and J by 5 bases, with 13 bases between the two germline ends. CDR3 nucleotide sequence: TGTGCCAGCAGCCCCCTGGGGGGGCACGAGCAGTACTTC. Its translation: CASSPLGGHEQYF.

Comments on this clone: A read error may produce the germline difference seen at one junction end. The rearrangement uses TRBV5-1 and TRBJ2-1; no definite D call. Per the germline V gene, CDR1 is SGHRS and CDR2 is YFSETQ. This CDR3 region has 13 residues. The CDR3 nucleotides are TGCGCCAGCAGATTGGGGTCGGACAATGAGCAGTTCTTC. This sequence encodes CASRLGSDNEQFF.

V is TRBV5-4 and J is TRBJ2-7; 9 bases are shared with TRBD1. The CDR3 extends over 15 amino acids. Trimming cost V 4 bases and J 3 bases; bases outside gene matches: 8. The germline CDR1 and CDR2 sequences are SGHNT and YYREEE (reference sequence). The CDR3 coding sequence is TGTGCCAGCAGCCTAACCGGGACAGGGATCTACGAGCAGTACTTC. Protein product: CASSLTGTGIYEQYF. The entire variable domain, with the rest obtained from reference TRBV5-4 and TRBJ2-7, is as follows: ETGVTQSPTHLIKTRGQQVTLRCSSQSGHNTVSWYQQALGQGPQFIFQYYREEENGRGNFPPRFSGLQFPNYSSELNVNALELDDSALYLCASSLTGTGIYEQYFGPGTRLTVT.

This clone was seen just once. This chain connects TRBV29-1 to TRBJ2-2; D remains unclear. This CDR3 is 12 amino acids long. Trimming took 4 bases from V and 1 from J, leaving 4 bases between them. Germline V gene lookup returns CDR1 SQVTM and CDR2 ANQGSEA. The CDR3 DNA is TGCAGCGTTGGGAGGAACACCGGGGAGCTGTTTTTT. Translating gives CSVGRNTGELFF.

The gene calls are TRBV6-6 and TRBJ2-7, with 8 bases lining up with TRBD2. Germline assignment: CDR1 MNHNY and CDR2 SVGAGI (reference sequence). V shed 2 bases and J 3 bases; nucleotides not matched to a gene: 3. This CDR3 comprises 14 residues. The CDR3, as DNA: TGTGCCAGCAGTTACGAAACTAGCGGCTACGAGCAGTACTTC. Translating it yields CASSYETSGYEQYF.

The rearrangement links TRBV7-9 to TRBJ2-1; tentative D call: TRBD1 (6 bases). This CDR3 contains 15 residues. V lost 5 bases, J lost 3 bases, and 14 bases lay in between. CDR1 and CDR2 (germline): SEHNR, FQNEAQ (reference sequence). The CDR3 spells CASSARTVLYNEQFF. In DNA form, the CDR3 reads TGTGCCAGCAGCGCGAGGACAGTTCTCTACAATGAGCAGTTCTTC.

As DNA, the CDR3 is TGTGCCAGCTCACTTCAGACTAGCGGGGGAGAAGATACGCAGTATTTT. Translated: CASSLQTSGGEDTQYF. The chain employs TRBV18 and TRBJ2-3, with TRBD2 matching over 12 bases. The V gene's germline CDR1 is KGHSH and CDR2 LQKENI. With 4 bases clipped from V and 5 bases from J, the junction kept 7 bases outside the gene matches. The CDR3 covers 16 residues. The full variable domain, with the rest looked up from reference TRBV18 and TRBJ2-3, is NAGVMQNPRHLVRRRGQEARLRCSPMKGHSHVYWYRQLPEEGLKFMVYLQKENIIDESGMPKERFSAEFPKEGPSILRIQQVVRGDSAAYFCASSLQTSGGEDTQYFGPGTRLTVL.